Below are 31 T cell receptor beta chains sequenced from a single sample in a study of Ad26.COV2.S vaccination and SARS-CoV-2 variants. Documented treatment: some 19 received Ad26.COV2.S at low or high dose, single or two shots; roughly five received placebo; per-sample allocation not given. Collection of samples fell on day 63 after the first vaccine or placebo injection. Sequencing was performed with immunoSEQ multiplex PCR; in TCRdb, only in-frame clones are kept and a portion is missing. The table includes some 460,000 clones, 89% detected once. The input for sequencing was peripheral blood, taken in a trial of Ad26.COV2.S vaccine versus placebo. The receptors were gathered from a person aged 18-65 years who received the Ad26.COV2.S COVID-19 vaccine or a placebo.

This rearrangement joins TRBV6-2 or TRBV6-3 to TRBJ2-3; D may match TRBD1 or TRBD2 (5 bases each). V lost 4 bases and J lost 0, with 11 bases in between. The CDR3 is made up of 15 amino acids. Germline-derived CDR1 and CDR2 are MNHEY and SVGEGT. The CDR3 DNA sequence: TGTGCCAGCAGTTCACCATGGGGGAGCACAGATACGCAGTATTTT. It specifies CASSSPWGSTDTQYF.

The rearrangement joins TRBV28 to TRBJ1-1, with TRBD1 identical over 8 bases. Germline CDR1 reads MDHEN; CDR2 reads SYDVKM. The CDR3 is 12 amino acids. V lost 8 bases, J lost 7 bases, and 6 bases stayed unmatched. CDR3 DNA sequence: TGTGCCAGCCAGACAGGGGTCGGTGAAGCTTTCTTT. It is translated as CASQTGVGEAFF.

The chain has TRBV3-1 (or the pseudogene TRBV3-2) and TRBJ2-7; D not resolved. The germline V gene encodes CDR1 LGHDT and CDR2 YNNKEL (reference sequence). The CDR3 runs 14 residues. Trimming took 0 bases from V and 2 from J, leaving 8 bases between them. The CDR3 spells CASSQDRWTYEQYF. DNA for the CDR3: TGTGCCAGCAGCCAAGATCGGTGGACCTACGAGCAGTACTTC.

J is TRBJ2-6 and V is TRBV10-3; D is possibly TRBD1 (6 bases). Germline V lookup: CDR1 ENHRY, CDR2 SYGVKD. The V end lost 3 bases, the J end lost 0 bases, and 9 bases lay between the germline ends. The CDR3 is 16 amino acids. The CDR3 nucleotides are TGTGCCATCAGTGACGGGACAACCTCTGGGGCCAACGTCCTGACTTTC. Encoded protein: CAISDGTTSGANVLTF.

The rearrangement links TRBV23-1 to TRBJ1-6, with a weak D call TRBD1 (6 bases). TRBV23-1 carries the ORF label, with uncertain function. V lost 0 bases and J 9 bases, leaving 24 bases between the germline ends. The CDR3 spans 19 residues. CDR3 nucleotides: TGCGCCAGCAGTCAATCATCTTGGGGGCAGGGGAACGCTGGTTCACCCCTCCACTTT. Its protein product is CASSQSSWGQGNAGSPLHF.

As DNA, the CDR3 is TGTGCCAGCAGCTTAGCGCCTGGCGGGAGCGGGGGGGCGGGAGCAGATACGCAGTATTTT. It translates to CASSLAPGGSGGAGADTQYF. This chain joins TRBV7-2 and TRBJ2-3; 10 nucleotides line up with TRBD2. Trimming at V came to 0 bases and at J to 4 bases, leaving 16 bases not matched to a gene. Germline assignment: CDR1 SGHTA and CDR2 FQGNSA. This CDR3 has 20 residues. Looking up the rest from reference TRBV7-2 and TRBJ2-3 gives the full variable domain: GAGVSQSPSNKVTEKGKDVELRCDPISGHTALYWYRQSLGQGLEFLIYFQGNSAPDKSGLPSDRFSAERTGGSVSTLTIQRTQQEDSAVYLCASSLAPGGSGGAGADTQYFGPGTRLTVL.

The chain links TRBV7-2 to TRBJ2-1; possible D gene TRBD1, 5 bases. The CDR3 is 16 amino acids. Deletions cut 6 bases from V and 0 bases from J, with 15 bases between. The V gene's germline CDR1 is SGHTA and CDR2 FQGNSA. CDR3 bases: TGTGCCAGCAGAGACAGTGTAGGTGGCTCCTACAATGAGCAGTTCTTC. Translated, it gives CASRDSVGGSYNEQFF.

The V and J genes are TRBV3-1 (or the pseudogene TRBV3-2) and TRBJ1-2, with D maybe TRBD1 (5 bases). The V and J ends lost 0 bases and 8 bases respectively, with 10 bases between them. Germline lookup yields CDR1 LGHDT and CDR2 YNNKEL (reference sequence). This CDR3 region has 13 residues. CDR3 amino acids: CASSQDGAGGYTF. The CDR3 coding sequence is TGTGCCAGCAGCCAAGATGGGGCAGGGGGCTACACCTTC.

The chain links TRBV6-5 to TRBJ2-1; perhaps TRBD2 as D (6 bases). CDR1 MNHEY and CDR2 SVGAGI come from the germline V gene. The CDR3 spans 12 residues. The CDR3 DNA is TGTTCTAGCGTGGTACCCTACAATGAGCAGTTCTTC. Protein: CSSVVPYNEQFF.

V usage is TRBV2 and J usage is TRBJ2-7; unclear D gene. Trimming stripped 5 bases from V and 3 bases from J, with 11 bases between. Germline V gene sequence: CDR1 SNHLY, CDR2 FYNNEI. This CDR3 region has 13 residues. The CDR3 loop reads CASSIRGHYEQYF. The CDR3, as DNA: TGTGCCAGCAGTATCCGCGGCCACTACGAGCAGTACTTC.

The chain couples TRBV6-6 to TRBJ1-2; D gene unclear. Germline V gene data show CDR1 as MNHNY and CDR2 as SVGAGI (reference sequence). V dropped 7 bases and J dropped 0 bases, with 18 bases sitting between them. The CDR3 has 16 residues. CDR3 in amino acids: CASTPLVGITNYGYTF. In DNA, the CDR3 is TGTGCCAGCACCCCCCTGGTGGGGATTACTAACTATGGCTACACCTTC.

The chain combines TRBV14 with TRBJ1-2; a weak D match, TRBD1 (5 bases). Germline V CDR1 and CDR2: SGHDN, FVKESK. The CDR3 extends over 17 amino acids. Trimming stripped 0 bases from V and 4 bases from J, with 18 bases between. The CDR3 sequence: CASSQDRNAGLLYGYTF. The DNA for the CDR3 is TGTGCCAGCAGCCAAGATAGGAACGCGGGGCTCCTCTATGGCTACACCTTC.

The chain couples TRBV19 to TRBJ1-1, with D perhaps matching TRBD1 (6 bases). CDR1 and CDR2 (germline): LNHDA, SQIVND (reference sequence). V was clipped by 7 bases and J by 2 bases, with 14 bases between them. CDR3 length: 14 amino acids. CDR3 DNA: TGTGCCAGTAAAACCAAACAGGGTAACACTGAAGCTTTCTTT. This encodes CASKTKQGNTEAFF.

CDR3 nucleotides: TGTGCCAGCAGTTACGGAGCGGCAGGCACAGATACGCAGTATTTT. Translating it yields CASSYGAAGTDTQYF. The rearrangement joins TRBV6-6 to TRBJ2-3, with a tentative D call TRBD2 (5 bases). Germline CDR1 MNHNY, CDR2 SVGAGI (reference sequence). V dropped 2 bases and J dropped 1 base, with 10 bases sitting between them. This CDR3 is 15 amino acids long.

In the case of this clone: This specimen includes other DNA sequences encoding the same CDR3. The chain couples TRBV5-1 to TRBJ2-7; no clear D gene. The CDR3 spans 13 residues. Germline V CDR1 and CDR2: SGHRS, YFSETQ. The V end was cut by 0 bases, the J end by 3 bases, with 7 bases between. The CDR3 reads CASSLGGIYEQYF. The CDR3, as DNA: TGCGCCAGCAGCTTGGGGGGAATCTACGAGCAGTACTTC.

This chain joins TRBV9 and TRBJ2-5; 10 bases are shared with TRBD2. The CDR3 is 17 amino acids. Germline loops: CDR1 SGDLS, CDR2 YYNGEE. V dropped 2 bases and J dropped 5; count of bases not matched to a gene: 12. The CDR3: CASSVSRSSGGKETQYF. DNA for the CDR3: TGTGCCAGCAGCGTCTCTCGAAGTAGCGGGGGGAAGGAGACCCAGTACTTC.

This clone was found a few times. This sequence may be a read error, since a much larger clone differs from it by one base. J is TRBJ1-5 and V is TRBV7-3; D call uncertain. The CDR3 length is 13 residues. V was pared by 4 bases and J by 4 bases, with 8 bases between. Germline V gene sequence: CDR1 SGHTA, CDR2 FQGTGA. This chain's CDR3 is CASSSQENQPQHF. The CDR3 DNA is TGTGCCAGCAGCTCCCAGGAGAATCAGCCCCAGCATTTT.

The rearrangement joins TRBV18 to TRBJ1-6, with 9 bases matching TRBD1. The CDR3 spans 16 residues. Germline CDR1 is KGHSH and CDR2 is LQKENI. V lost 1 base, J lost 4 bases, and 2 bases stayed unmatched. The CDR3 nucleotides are TGTGCCAGCTCACCACAGGGACAGGGATATAATTCACCCCTCCACTTT. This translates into CASSPQGQGYNSPLHF.

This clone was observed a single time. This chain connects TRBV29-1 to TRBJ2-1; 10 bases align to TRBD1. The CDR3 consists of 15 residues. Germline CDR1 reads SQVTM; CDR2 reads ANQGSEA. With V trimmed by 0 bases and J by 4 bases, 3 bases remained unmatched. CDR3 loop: CSVEEGQGMYNEQFF. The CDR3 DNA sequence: TGCAGCGTTGAAGAGGGACAGGGGATGTACAATGAGCAGTTCTTC.

The DNA of the CDR3 is TGTGCCAGCAGTCAACACAGGGGTGAGACCCAGTACTTC. Translated, it gives CASSQHRGETQYF. V and J are TRBV12-3 or TRBV12-4 and TRBJ2-5, with 7 bases that match TRBD1. After removal of 5 bases from V and 5 bases from J, the junction contained 5 bases not matched to a gene. The CDR3 is 13 amino acids.

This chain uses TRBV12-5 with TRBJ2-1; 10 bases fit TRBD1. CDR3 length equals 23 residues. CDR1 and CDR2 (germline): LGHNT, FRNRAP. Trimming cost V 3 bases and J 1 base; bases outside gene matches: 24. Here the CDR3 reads CASGFGAPGGTSPGQGSYNEQFF. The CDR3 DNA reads TGTGCTAGTGGTTTTGGGGCCCCGGGGGGCACCAGCCCGGGACAGGGGTCCTACAATGAGCAGTTCTTC.

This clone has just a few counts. The CDR3 loop is CASSPWDGEQYF. The CDR3 bases are TGTGCCAGCAGCCCCTGGGACGGCGAGCAGTACTTC. The gene calls are TRBV3-1 (or the pseudogene TRBV3-2) and TRBJ2-7, with D perhaps matching TRBD1 or TRBD2 (5 bases each). The CDR3 is 12 residues long. V shed 4 bases and J shed 6 bases, with 10 bases lying between them. Germline V gene lookup returns CDR1 LGHDT and CDR2 YNNKEL (reference sequence).

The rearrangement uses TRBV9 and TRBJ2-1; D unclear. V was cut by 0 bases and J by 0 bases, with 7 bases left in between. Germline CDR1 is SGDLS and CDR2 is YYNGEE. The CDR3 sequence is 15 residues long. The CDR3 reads CASSVAVDSYNEQFF. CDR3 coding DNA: TGTGCCAGCAGCGTAGCGGTGGACTCCTACAATGAGCAGTTCTTC.

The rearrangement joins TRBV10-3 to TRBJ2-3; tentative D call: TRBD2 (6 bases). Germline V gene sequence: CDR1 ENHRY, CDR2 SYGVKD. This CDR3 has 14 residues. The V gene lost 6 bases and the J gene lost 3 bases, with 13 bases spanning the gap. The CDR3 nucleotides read TGTGCCATCAGCCAGACGGGAGAAACAGATACGCAGTATTTT. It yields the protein CAISQTGETDTQYF.

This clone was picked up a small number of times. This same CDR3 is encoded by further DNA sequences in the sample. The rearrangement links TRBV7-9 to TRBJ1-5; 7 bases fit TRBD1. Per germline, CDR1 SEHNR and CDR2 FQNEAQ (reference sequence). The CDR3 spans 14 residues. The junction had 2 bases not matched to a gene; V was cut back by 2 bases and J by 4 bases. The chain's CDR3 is CASSLTGENQPQHF. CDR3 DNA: TGTGCCAGCAGCTTAACAGGGGAGAATCAGCCCCAGCATTTT.

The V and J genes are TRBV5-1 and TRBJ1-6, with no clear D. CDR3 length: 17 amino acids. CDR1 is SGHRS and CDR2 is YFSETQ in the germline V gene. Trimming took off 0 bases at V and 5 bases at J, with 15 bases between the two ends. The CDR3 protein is CASSLEVTRANNSPLHF. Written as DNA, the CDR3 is TGCGCCAGCAGCTTGGAGGTGACCCGGGCTAATAATTCACCCCTCCACTTT.

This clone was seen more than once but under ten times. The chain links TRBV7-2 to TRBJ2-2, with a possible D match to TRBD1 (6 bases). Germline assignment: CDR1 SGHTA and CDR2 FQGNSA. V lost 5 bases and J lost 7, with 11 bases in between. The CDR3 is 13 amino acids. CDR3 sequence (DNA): TGTGCCAGCAGCACACCAGGGGACGGGGAGCTGTTTTTT. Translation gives CASSTPGDGELFF.

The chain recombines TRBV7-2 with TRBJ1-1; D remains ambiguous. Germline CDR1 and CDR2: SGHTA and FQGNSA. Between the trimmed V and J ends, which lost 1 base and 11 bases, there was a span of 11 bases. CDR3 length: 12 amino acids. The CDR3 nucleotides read TGTACCAGCAGCTTAGTTTTGTTTAGGGCTTTCTTT. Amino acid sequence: CTSSLVLFRAFF. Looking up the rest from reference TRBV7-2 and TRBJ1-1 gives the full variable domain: GAGVSQSPSNKVTEKGKDVELRCDPISGHTALYWYRQSLGQGLEFLIYFQGNSAPDKSGLPSDRFSAERTGGSVSTLTIQRTQQEDSAVYLCTSSLVLFRAFFGQGTRLTVV.

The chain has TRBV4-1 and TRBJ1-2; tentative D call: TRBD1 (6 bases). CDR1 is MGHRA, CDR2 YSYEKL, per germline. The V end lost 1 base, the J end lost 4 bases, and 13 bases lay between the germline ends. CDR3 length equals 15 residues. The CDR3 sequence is CASSQAAGTPYGYTF. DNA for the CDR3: TGCGCCAGCAGCCAAGCCGCGGGGACACCCTATGGCTACACCTTC.

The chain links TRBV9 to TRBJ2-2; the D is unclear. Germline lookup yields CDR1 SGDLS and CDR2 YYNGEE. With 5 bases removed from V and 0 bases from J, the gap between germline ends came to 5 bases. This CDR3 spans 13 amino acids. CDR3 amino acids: CASSQTNTGELFF. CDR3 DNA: TGTGCCAGCAGTCAGACGAACACCGGGGAGCTGTTTTTT.

CDR3 sequence (DNA): TGTGCCAGCTCACCGGGGGGGACAAACAGACAACGTGAAAACACCATATATTTT. As protein: CASSPGGTNRQRENTIYF. This chain links TRBV18 with TRBJ1-3; D might be TRBD1 (6 bases). Deletions cut 3 bases from V and 6 bases from J, with 24 bases between. Germline V lookup: CDR1 KGHSH, CDR2 LQKENI. CDR3 length equals 18 residues.